Detailed here is one T cell receptor (beta chain). The data were taken from a study of blood T cells in healthy people across ages. Germline V gene data show CDR1 as SQVTM and CDR2 as ANQGSEA. This CDR3 has 12 residues. Alongside a J-beta primer mix, a sample-barcoded 5' primer served in a second PCR lasting 7 to 11 cycles. TCRdb reprocessed the 5' RACE reads with MiXCR, giving one entry per CDR3 protein. The data show about 1.6 million distinct CDR3 sequences, about 31% seen once. The sequence came from a woman in her 30s in good health. The sequencing input was blood. The chain joins TRBV29-1 to TRBJ1-1, with 8 bases identical to TRBD1. CDR3 sequence (DNA): TGCAACGTCAGGGGGCTGGGCACTGAAGCTTTCTTT. Translated: CNVRGLGTEAFF.